This is a list of T cell receptor beta chains from one sample in a study of identical twins. TCRdb ran MiXCR on the 5' RACE reads and lists one entry per CDR3 protein. The data contain about 520,000 distinct CDR3 sequences, around 20% of them singletons. In addition, the sample was reused for a study of T cells expressing NK-cell markers.

Input material: CD4+ T cells sorted from blood. Receptors were obtained from a woman between 18 and 30 years old in good health. Both conserved end residues are part of each CDR3. D genes are given only for firm matches. Expanded clones are given a class, and other clones once, few, many or no size at all.

D gene: TRBD2
clone size: .
J gene: TRBJ2-1
V gene: TRBV12-5
CDR3 protein: CASGLVNSGGANEQFF
CDR3 DNA: TGTGCTAGTGGTTTGGTAAATAGCGGGGGGGCGAATGAGCAGTTCTTC

D gene: .
clone size: .
J gene: TRBJ1-6
V gene: TRBV7-9
CDR3 protein: CASSSRDFLHF
CDR3 DNA: TGTGCCAGCAGCTCGAGGGATTTCCTCCACTTT

D gene: .
clone size: once
J gene: TRBJ2-7
V gene: TRBV6-5
CDR3 protein: CASSYRGARSYEQYF
CDR3 DNA: TGTGCCAGCAGTTACAGGGGAGCCAGGTCCTACGAGCAGTACTTC

D gene: TRBD2
clone size: few
J gene: TRBJ2-3
V gene: TRBV3-1
CDR3 protein: CASSVTTSGGSDTQYF
CDR3 DNA: TGTGCCAGCAGCGTTACGACTAGCGGGGGATCAGATACGCAGTATTTT

D gene: TRBD2
clone size: .
J gene: TRBJ2-2
V gene: TRBV6-1
CDR3 protein: CASRRGGSATGELFF
CDR3 DNA: TGTGCCAGCAGACGGGGGGGGTCCGCCACCGGGGAGCTGTTTTTT

D gene: .
clone size: .
J gene: TRBJ2-5
V gene: TRBV12-3/TRBV12-4
CDR3 protein: CTTGSRLGETQYF
CDR3 DNA: TGTACCACCGGCAGTAGACTTGGGGAGACCCAGTACTTC

D gene: .
clone size: many
J gene: TRBJ2-5
V gene: TRBV29-1
CDR3 protein: CSVDLAASQETQYF
CDR3 DNA: TGCAGCGTTGACCTGGCAGCCTCGCAAGAGACCCAGTACTTC

D gene: TRBD1
clone size: few
J gene: TRBJ2-7
V gene: TRBV5-1
CDR3 protein: CASSFGQGAIGGEQYF
CDR3 DNA: TGCGCCAGCAGCTTCGGACAGGGGGCAATCGGGGGCGAGCAGTACTTC

D gene: TRBD2
clone size: few
J gene: TRBJ2-3
V gene: TRBV12-3/TRBV12-4
CDR3 protein: CASSLWTSGPTDTQYF
CDR3 DNA: TGTGCCAGCAGTTTATGGACTAGCGGACCCACAGATACGCAGTATTTT

D gene: .
clone size: .
J gene: TRBJ1-2
V gene: TRBV5-1
CDR3 protein: CASSLEQFGGYTF
CDR3 DNA: TGCGCCAGCAGCTTGGAACAATTTGGTGGCTACACCTTC

D gene: .
clone size: many
J gene: TRBJ1-2
V gene: TRBV29-1
CDR3 protein: CSGDTLGNGYTF
CDR3 DNA: TGCAGCGGTGATACTTTGGGGAATGGCTACACCTTC

D gene: TRBD1
clone size: few
J gene: TRBJ1-1
V gene: TRBV18
CDR3 protein: CASSPRQGGGSNTEAFF
CDR3 DNA: TGTGCCAGCTCACCACGTCAGGGGGGGGGATCCAACACTGAAGCTTTCTTT

D gene: .
clone size: .
J gene: TRBJ2-5
V gene: TRBV29-1
CDR3 protein: CSLAVNYQETQYF
CDR3 DNA: TGCAGCTTGGCGGTCAACTACCAAGAGACCCAGTACTTC

D gene: .
clone size: few
J gene: TRBJ2-1
V gene: TRBV4-2
CDR3 protein: CASSQDHKPNYNEQFF
CDR3 DNA: TGTGCCAGCAGCCAAGATCATAAACCCAACTACAATGAGCAGTTCTTC

D gene: .
clone size: .
J gene: TRBJ1-2
V gene: TRBV9
CDR3 protein: CASSVGGTHGYTF
CDR3 DNA: TGTGCCAGCAGCGTAGGAGGGACCCATGGCTACACCTTC

D gene: .
clone size: .
J gene: TRBJ2-5
V gene: TRBV6-1
CDR3 protein: CASSASLEGETQYF
CDR3 DNA: TGTGCCAGCAGTGCCAGTTTGGAGGGGGAGACCCAGTACTTC

D gene: .
clone size: .
J gene: TRBJ1-3
V gene: TRBV3-1
CDR3 protein: CASSHEGSGNTIYF
CDR3 DNA: TGTGCCAGCAGCCACGAGGGATCCGGAAACACCATATATTTT

D gene: .
clone size: few
J gene: TRBJ1-2
V gene: TRBV5-5
CDR3 protein: CASSSQGAGVYGYTF
CDR3 DNA: TGTGCCAGCAGCTCCCAGGGAGCAGGGGTCTATGGCTACACCTTC

D gene: TRBD2
clone size: many
J gene: TRBJ2-7
V gene: TRBV5-1
CDR3 protein: CASSLVGTSYEQYF
CDR3 DNA: TGTGCCAGCAGCTTAGTAGGGACTAGCTACGAGCAGTACTTC

D gene: .
clone size: .
J gene: TRBJ2-1
V gene: TRBV7-2
CDR3 protein: CASSRYSTSNEQFF
CDR3 DNA: TGTGCCAGCAGCCGCTACTCAACTAGCAATGAGCAGTTCTTC

D gene: .
clone size: .
J gene: TRBJ2-3
V gene: TRBV29-1
CDR3 protein: CSVEDTGRFGTDTQYF
CDR3 DNA: TGCAGCGTTGAAGATACAGGGAGGTTTGGCACAGATACGCAGTATTTT

D gene: .
clone size: .
J gene: TRBJ2-7
V gene: TRBV10-3
CDR3 protein: CAIKIPDSYEQYF
CDR3 DNA: TGTGCCATCAAAATACCGGACAGCTACGAGCAGTACTTC

D gene: TRBD1
clone size: .
J gene: TRBJ2-7
V gene: TRBV13
CDR3 protein: CASSTRGNSYEQYF
CDR3 DNA: TGTGCCAGCAGCACCAGGGGGAACTCCTACGAGCAGTACTTC

D gene: .
clone size: few
J gene: TRBJ2-3
V gene: TRBV5-1
CDR3 protein: CASSSVEADGTDTQYF
CDR3 DNA: TGCGCCAGCAGCTCGGTGGAAGCCGATGGGACAGATACGCAGTATTTT

D gene: .
clone size: many
J gene: TRBJ2-1
V gene: TRBV20-1
CDR3 protein: CSAISQARWSNEQFF
CDR3 DNA: TGCAGTGCTATCAGCCAGGCTAGGTGGAGCAATGAGCAGTTCTTC

D gene: .
clone size: .
J gene: TRBJ1-6
V gene: TRBV20-1
CDR3 protein: CSARDRGLRGSPLHF
CDR3 DNA: TGCAGTGCTAGAGACCGGGGGCTTAGGGGTTCACCCCTCCACTTT

D gene: .
clone size: many
J gene: TRBJ1-2
V gene: TRBV20-1
CDR3 protein: CSARDVRYLYGYTF
CDR3 DNA: TGCAGTGCTAGAGATGTACGCTACCTCTATGGCTACACCTTC

D gene: .
clone size: .
J gene: TRBJ2-1
V gene: TRBV4-1
CDR3 protein: CASSHPGLQYNEQFF
CDR3 DNA: TGCGCCAGCAGCCACCCGGGGCTCCAGTACAATGAGCAGTTCTTC

D gene: .
clone size: many
J gene: TRBJ2-2
V gene: TRBV11-2
CDR3 protein: CASSFRPGAGELFF
CDR3 DNA: TGTGCCAGCAGCTTTAGACCCGGGGCCGGGGAGCTGTTTTTT

D gene: TRBD1
clone size: many
J gene: TRBJ1-1
V gene: TRBV12-3/TRBV12-4
CDR3 protein: CASSPGQGPYLPTYAFF
CDR3 DNA: TGTGCCAGCAGTCCGGGACAGGGGCCATACTTACCCACTTACGCTTTCTTT

D gene: TRBD2
clone size: .
J gene: TRBJ2-1
V gene: TRBV9
CDR3 protein: CASSVALAGSGEQFF
CDR3 DNA: TGTGCCAGCAGCGTAGCACTAGCGGGGTCCGGTGAGCAGTTCTTC

D gene: .
clone size: few
J gene: TRBJ2-3
V gene: TRBV20-1
CDR3 protein: CSARVSGESTDTQYF
CDR3 DNA: TGCAGTGCTAGAGTTTCCGGGGAGAGCACAGATACGCAGTATTTT

D gene: TRBD2
clone size: .
J gene: TRBJ2-7
V gene: TRBV10-3
CDR3 protein: CAISGTSGREYEQYF
CDR3 DNA: TGTGCCATCAGTGGGACTAGCGGGAGAGAATACGAGCAGTACTTC

D gene: TRBD2
clone size: many
J gene: TRBJ2-5
V gene: TRBV20-1
CDR3 protein: CSAGLAQETQYF
CDR3 DNA: TGCAGTGCAGGACTAGCCCAGGAGACCCAGTACTTC

D gene: .
clone size: few
J gene: TRBJ2-7
V gene: TRBV20-1
CDR3 protein: CSARIPGTYEQYF
CDR3 DNA: TGCAGTGCTAGAATTCCGGGTACCTACGAGCAGTACTTC

D gene: TRBD2
clone size: .
J gene: TRBJ2-7
V gene: TRBV20-1
CDR3 protein: CSARPPGRADYEQYF
CDR3 DNA: TGCAGTGCTAGACCCCCCGGGAGGGCCGACTACGAGCAGTACTTC

D gene: .
clone size: .
J gene: TRBJ2-3
V gene: TRBV5-5
CDR3 protein: CASSVSGWGTDTQYF
CDR3 DNA: TGTGCCAGCAGCGTCTCCGGGTGGGGGACAGATACGCAGTATTTT

D gene: .
clone size: few
J gene: TRBJ1-2
V gene: TRBV12-3/TRBV12-4
CDR3 protein: CASSQQGSNYGYTF
CDR3 DNA: TGTGCCAGCAGTCAGCAGGGTTCTAACTATGGCTACACCTTC